The clone carrying this T cell receptor (beta chain) was counted at least ten times. Its antigen is not known. The size of this beta chain means little, since it is a stray read in a library made for alpha chains. The CDR3 length is 15 residues. With 4 bases clipped from V and 4 bases from J, the junction kept 8 bases outside the gene matches. The germline V gene has CDR1 SGDLS and CDR2 YYNGEE. The sample originates from a study of spatial heterogeneity in lung cancer. Study findings and constraints: Tumor mutation count correlated with how many alpha and beta TCRs expanded intratumorally. Expanded TCRs classified as ubiquitous or regional were counted, and these counts tracked ubiquitous and regional nonsynonymous mutations, respectively.

Time point here: sample taken at primary tumor resection. One entry per CDR3 protein results from TCRdb running MiXCR on the 5' RACE reads. Of roughly 18,000 distinct CDR3 sequences in the sample, around a tenth were seen once. The source material was lung tumor tissue, sampled at surgery. The chain carries TRBV9 and TRBJ1-3; 7 nucleotides match TRBD1. The clonotype comes from a female donor with early-stage non-small cell lung cancer. The CDR3 DNA sequence: TGTGCCAGCAGCCCTCAGGGGGTTTCGGGAAACACCATATATTTT. Amino acid sequence: CASSPQGVSGNTIYF.